What follows describes a single T cell receptor (beta chain). The entry originates in a study of blood T cell repertoires in COVID-19. Overall study: Spain, Italy and the United States supplied samples that represented acute and convalescent COVID-19.

V shed 7 bases, J shed 0 bases, and the junction held 7 bases outside the gene matches. The CDR3 is made up of 16 amino acids. Germline lookup yields CDR1 SGHRS and CDR2 YFSETQ. Sequenced by immunoSEQ multiplex PCR; TCRdb stores in-frame clones only, minus some. The sample gives 150,000 to 180,000 clones, around 79% of which show up once; around 1.7% is in the top ten. The chain uses TRBV5-1 and TRBJ1-6, with TRBD1 matching over 7 bases. Specimen: peripheral blood. This sequence originates from a man older than 75 with acute or convalescent COVID-19. The CDR3 bases are TGCGCCAGCCGCCTGGGACAGAGCTCCTATAATTCACCCCTCCACTTT. Amino acid sequence: CASRLGQSSYNSPLHF.